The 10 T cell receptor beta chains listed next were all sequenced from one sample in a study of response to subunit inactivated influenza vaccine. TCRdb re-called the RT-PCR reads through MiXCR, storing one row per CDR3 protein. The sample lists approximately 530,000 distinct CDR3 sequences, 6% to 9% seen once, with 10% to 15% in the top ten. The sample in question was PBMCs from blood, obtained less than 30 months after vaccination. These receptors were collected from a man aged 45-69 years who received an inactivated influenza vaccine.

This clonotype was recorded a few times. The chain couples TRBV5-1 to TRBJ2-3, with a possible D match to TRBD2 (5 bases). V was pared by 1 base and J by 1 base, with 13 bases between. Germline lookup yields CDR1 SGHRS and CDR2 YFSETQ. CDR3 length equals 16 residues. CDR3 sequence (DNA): TGCGCCAGCAGCTTGAACACGGGGTGGGGCACAGATACGCAGTATTTT. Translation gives CASSLNTGWGTDTQYF. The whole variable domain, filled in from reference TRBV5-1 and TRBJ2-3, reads KAGVTQTPRYLIKTRGQQVTLSCSPISGHRSVSWYQQTPGQGLQFLFEYFSETQRNKGNFPGRFSGRQFSNSRSEMNVSTLELGDSALYLCASSLNTGWGTDTQYFGPGTRLTVL.

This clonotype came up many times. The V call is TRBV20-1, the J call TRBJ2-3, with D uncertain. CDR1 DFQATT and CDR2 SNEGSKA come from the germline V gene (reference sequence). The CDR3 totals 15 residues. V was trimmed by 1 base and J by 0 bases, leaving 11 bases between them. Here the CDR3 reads CSARVGSVSTDTQYF. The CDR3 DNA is TGCAGTGCTAGAGTGGGGTCCGTTAGCACAGATACGCAGTATTTT.

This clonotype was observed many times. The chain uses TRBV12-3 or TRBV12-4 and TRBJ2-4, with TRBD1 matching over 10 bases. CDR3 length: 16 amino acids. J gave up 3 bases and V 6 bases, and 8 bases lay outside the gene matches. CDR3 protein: CASSPDRGSLKNIQYF. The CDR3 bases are TGTGCCAGCAGCCCGGACAGGGGGTCTCTCAAAAACATTCAGTACTTC.

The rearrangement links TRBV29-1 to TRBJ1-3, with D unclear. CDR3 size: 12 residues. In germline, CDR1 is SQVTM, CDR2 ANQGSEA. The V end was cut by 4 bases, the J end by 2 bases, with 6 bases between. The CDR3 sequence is CSVVNTGNTIYF. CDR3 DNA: TGCAGCGTTGTCAACACTGGAAACACCATATATTTT. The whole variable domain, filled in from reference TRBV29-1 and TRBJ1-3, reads SAVISQKPSRDICQRGTSLTIQCQVDSQVTMMFWYRQQPGQSLTLIATANQGSEATYESGFVIDKFPISRPNLTFSTLTVSNMSPEDSSIYLCSVVNTGNTIYFGEGSWLTVV.

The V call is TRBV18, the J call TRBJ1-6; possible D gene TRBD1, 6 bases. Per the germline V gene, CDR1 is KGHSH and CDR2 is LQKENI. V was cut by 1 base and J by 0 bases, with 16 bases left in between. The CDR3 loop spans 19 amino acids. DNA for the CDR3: TGTGCCAGCTCACCACAAGTCAGGGGCCTCTCCTCCTATAATTCACCCCTCCACTTT. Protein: CASSPQVRGLSSYNSPLHF.

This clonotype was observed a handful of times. CDR3 nucleotide sequence: TGTGCCAGCAGTAAGACTACTAACAATGAGCAGTTCTTC. It is translated as CASSKTTNNEQFF. The chain employs TRBV2 and TRBJ2-1; TRBD2 might be the D (5 bases). The CDR3 sequence is 13 residues long. Germline values: CDR1 SNHLY, CDR2 FYNNEI. V was clipped by 5 bases and J by 5 bases, with 10 bases between them.

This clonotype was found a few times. The CDR3 loop is CAWSMGQSNSPLHF. In nucleotides, the CDR3 is TGTGCCTGGAGTATGGGACAGTCGAATTCACCCCTCCACTTT. This sequence joins TRBV30 and TRBJ1-6; TRBD1 matches at 7 bases. V lost 2 bases and J lost 7; bases outside the gene matches: 5. The CDR3 is made up of 14 amino acids. Germline V gene sequence: CDR1 GTSNPN, CDR2 SVGIG (reference sequence).

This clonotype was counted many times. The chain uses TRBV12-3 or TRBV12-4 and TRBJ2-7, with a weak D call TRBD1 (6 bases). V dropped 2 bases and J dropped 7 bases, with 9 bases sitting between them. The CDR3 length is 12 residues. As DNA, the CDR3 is TGTGCCAGCAGTTTATTAGGGGGTGAGCAGTACTTC. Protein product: CASSLLGGEQYF.

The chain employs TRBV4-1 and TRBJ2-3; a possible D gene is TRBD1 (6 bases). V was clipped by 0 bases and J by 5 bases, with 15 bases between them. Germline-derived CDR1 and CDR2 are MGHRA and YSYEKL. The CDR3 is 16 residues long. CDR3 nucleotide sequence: TGCGCCAGCAGCCAAGACAGGACAGCACGAGGAGATACGCAGTATTTT. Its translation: CASSQDRTARGDTQYF.

For the CDR3, the DNA is TGCGCCAGCAGCTTGATGCCGGGAACTAATGAAAAACTGTTTTTT. Its translation is CASSLMPGTNEKLFF. This chain links TRBV5-1 with TRBJ1-4; no firm D call. There are 15 residues in the CDR3. Looked up from germline, CDR1 is SGHRS and CDR2 is YFSETQ. Trimming took 1 base from V and 1 from J, leaving 8 bases between them. Full variable domain (rest looked up from reference TRBV5-1 and TRBJ1-4): KAGVTQTPRYLIKTRGQQVTLSCSPISGHRSVSWYQQTPGQGLQFLFEYFSETQRNKGNFPGRFSGRQFSNSRSEMNVSTLELGDSALYLCASSLMPGTNEKLFFGSGTQLSVL.